This TCR beta chain was identified during a study of blood T cell repertoires in COVID-19. Study-level information: Researchers got acute and convalescent COVID-19 samples from the United States, Italy and Spain.

The CDR3 is 13 amino acids. Trimming removed 6 bases from V and 7 bases from J; junction bases left unmatched: 7. TCRdb keeps only in-frame clones here, not all; method: immunoSEQ multiplex PCR. This sample has nearly 300,000 clones, with 70% to 90% found just once. This clone was counted a few times. This chain links TRBV12-3 or TRBV12-4 with TRBJ2-7, with 9 bases fitting TRBD2. The sequenced material came from peripheral blood. The TCR originated in a woman under 40 who had recovered from COVID-19. CDR3 nucleotides: TGTGCCAGCAGGATGGGGCTAGCGGGGGAGCAGTACTTC. This translates into CASRMGLAGEQYF.